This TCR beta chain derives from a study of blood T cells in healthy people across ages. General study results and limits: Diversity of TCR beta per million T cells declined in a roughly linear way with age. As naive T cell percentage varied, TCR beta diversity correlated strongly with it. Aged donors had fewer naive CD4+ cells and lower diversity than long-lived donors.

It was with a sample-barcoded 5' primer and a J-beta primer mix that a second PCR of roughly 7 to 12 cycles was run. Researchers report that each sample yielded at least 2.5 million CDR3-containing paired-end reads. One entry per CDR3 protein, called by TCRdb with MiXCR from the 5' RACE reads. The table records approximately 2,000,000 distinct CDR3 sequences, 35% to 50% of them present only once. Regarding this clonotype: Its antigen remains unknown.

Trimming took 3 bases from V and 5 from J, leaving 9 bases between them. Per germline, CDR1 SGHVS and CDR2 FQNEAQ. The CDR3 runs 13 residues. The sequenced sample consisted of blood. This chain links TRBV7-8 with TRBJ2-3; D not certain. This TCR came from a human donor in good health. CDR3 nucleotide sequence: TGTGCCAGCAGCTTCCGGTCTATAGATACGCAGTATTTT. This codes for CASSFRSIDTQYF. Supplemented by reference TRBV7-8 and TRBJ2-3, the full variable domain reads GAGVSQSPRYKVAKRGQDVALRCDPISGHVSLFWYQQALGQGPEFLTYFQNEAQLDKSGLPSDRFFAERPEGSVSTLKIQRTQQEDSAVYLCASSFRSIDTQYFGPGTRLTVL.